The present T cell receptor beta chain was sequenced within a study of identical twins. The study's findings and limits: In monozygotic twins, models underestimated the sharing of out-of-frame TCR alpha.

CDR3 length: 15 residues. Germline V gene data show CDR1 as SGHNT and CDR2 as YENEEA. Germline trimming cut 5 bases from V and 6 bases from J; bases unmatched to any gene: 8. On this clonotype: Antigen specificity is unknown.

TCRdb redid the calling of the 5' RACE reads with MiXCR, one entry per CDR3 protein. Altogether some 710,000 distinct CDR3 sequences are present, 6% to 6.5% being singletons, with the ten largest covering 1.5% to 2%. This TCR was sampled from a man aged 18 to 35 in good health. The sequenced sample was naive T cells sorted from blood. The gene calls are TRBV11-3 and TRBJ2-1; 9 bases are shared with TRBD2. The CDR3 is CASSLGRGGPNEQFF. The CDR3 DNA is TGTGCCAGCAGCCTGGGGCGGGGGGGTCCCAATGAGCAGTTCTTC.